The next 25 T cell receptor beta chains were all read from a single sample in a study of T cell changes during pregnancy in multiple sclerosis. Some clones are missing from TCRdb's copy, which holds only in-frame ones; the method was immunoSEQ multiplex PCR. The data show tens of thousands of clones, with 94% seen just once and more than 0.85% held by the top ten. Sequencing used peripheral blood, obtained in the second trimester of pregnancy. Receptors originate from a female donor in good health, enrolled as a control in a pregnancy study.

V is TRBV28 and J is TRBJ2-7; 9 positions agree with TRBD2. Germline CDR1 is MDHEN and CDR2 is SYDVKM. V lost 2 bases to trimming and J lost 3 bases; unmatched junction nucleotides: 5. The CDR3 consists of 15 residues. CDR3 loop: CASSLLAGTVYEQYF. The CDR3 coding sequence is TGTGCCAGCAGTTTACTAGCGGGAACTGTCTACGAGCAGTACTTC.

The chain combines TRBV9 with TRBJ2-3; D possibly corresponds to TRBD2 (6 bases). The CDR3 contains 15 residues. CDR1 and CDR2 (germline): SGDLS, YYNGEE. Trimming shortened V by 8 bases and J by 2 bases, and 18 bases separated the two germline ends. CDR3 protein: CASRRAMSVTDTQYF. Here the CDR3 DNA reads TGTGCCAGTAGGAGGGCCATGAGTGTCACAGATACGCAGTATTTT.

The rearrangement uses TRBV13 and TRBJ2-5, with D possibly matching TRBD2 (5 bases). Germline values: CDR1 PRHDT, CDR2 FYEKMQ (reference sequence). The CDR3 consists of 14 residues. V lost 2 bases and J 5 bases, leaving 12 bases between the germline ends. CDR3 sequence (DNA): TGTGCCAGCAGCTTAAGTACTAGTGTGGAGACCCAGTACTTC. Amino acid sequence: CASSLSTSVETQYF.

DNA of the CDR3: TGTGCCAGCAGCTTGTTTAGGAACACCGGGGAGCTGTTTTTT. This sequence encodes CASSLFRNTGELFF. V and J are TRBV11-3 and TRBJ2-2; D not certain. The CDR3 totals 14 residues. V shed 3 bases and J shed 1 base, with 6 bases lying between them. Germline CDR1 reads SGHNT; CDR2 reads YENEEA.

This chain joins TRBV28 and TRBJ2-5, with 10 positions matching TRBD1. The CDR3 spans 17 residues. Germline V CDR1 and CDR2: MDHEN, SYDVKM. V was pared by 6 bases and J by 5 bases, with 15 bases of the junction left unmatched. The CDR3 DNA reads TGTGCCAGCAGGAATCGACCGGGACAGGGGAGGGGGGAGACCCAGTACTTC. This translates into CASRNRPGQGRGETQYF.

The chain links TRBV5-1 to TRBJ2-5; perhaps TRBD2 as D (6 bases). Looked up from germline, CDR1 is SGHRS and CDR2 is YFSETQ. V lost 4 bases and J lost 2, with 12 bases in between. The CDR3 is 14 residues long. The CDR3 DNA is TGCGCCAGCAGCCCGGGGGACGGACAAGAGACCCAGTACTTC. It yields the protein CASSPGDGQETQYF. The complete variable domain, with remaining parts taken from reference TRBV5-1 and TRBJ2-5, reads KAGVTQTPRYLIKTRGQQVTLSCSPISGHRSVSWYQQTPGQGLQFLFEYFSETQRNKGNFPGRFSGRQFSNSRSEMNVSTLELGDSALYLCASSPGDGQETQYFGPGTRLLVL.

The CDR3 DNA reads as TGTGCCAGCAGCTCATTAGGGGGGACAGGGCCGGATGGCTACACCTTC. It is translated as CASSSLGGTGPDGYTF. The gene calls are TRBV7-8 and TRBJ1-2, with TRBD1 identical over 9 bases. CDR1 is SGHVS, CDR2 FQNEAQ, per germline. The V and J ends lost 4 bases and 6 bases, in that order; junction bases with no gene match: 12. The CDR3 extends over 16 amino acids.

This sequence joins TRBV5-6 and TRBJ2-1; 14 positions agree with TRBD2. The CDR3 contains 15 residues. CDR1 is SGHDT and CDR2 is YYEEEE in the germline V gene. Trimming took 5 bases from V and 9 from J; bases not matched to a gene: 7. CDR3 DNA: TGTGCCAGCAGAGAACCGGGACTAGCGGGAGTTGAGCAGTTCTTC. Protein: CASREPGLAGVEQFF.

This chain joins TRBV5-1 and TRBJ2-7; 8 bases agree with TRBD2. The V gene's germline CDR1 is SGHRS and CDR2 YFSETQ. The trim removed 6 bases at V and 2 bases at J, leaving 13 bases unmatched. The CDR3 length is 16 residues. DNA of the CDR3: TGCGCCAGCACTCCTCGGGGGCGGGAGGCCCCCTACGAGCAGTACTTC. Translated, it gives CASTPRGREAPYEQYF.

The chain is built from TRBV18 and TRBJ2-5; D is unclear. Germline-derived CDR1 and CDR2 are KGHSH and LQKENI. With 0 bases removed from V and 2 bases from J, the gap between germline ends came to 13 bases. This CDR3 spans 16 amino acids. This CDR3 reads CASSPPSKTQQETQYF. Written as DNA, the CDR3 is TGTGCCAGCTCACCACCTTCGAAGACTCAGCAAGAGACCCAGTACTTC.

The chain carries TRBV30 and TRBJ2-1; TRBD2 is a possible D gene (7 bases). V gave up 0 bases and J gave up 8 bases, with 11 bases separating them. This CDR3 is 13 amino acids long. Germline CDR1 and CDR2: GTSNPN and SVGIG (reference sequence). DNA for the CDR3: TGTGCCTGGAGTGTATGGGGGGGGCATGAGCAGTTCTTC. The encoded protein is CAWSVWGGHEQFF.

This sequence joins TRBV5-4 and TRBJ2-7; D not certain. From germline, CDR1 is SGHNT and CDR2 YYREEE (reference sequence). V lost 1 base to trimming and J lost 3 bases, with 11 bases between them. The CDR3 is 14 residues long. The CDR3 is CASSLPGDYYEQYF. The CDR3 DNA follows: TGTGCCAGCAGCTTGCCAGGTGATTACTACGAGCAGTACTTC.

The chain combines TRBV5-1 with TRBJ2-3, with D tentatively TRBD1 (6 bases). V was trimmed by 1 base and J by 0 bases, leaving 15 bases between them. CDR1 is SGHRS, CDR2 YFSETQ, per germline. CDR3 size: 17 residues. The CDR3 DNA is TGCGCCAGCAGCTTGTGGTTGACAGGCCCTAGCACAGATACGCAGTATTTT. Translated: CASSLWLTGPSTDTQYF.

The chain joins TRBV9 to TRBJ2-7; 10 nucleotides agree with TRBD2. The CDR3 is made up of 15 amino acids. Germline V CDR1 and CDR2: SGDLS, YYNGEE. V lost 0 bases to trimming and J lost 2 bases; unmatched junction nucleotides: 2. CDR3 region: CASSVGAGGPYEQYF. The CDR3 bases are TGTGCCAGCAGCGTAGGAGCGGGAGGGCCCTACGAGCAGTACTTC.

The chain combines TRBV18 with TRBJ1-1; D not certain. This CDR3 region has 12 residues. Per the germline V gene, CDR1 is KGHSH and CDR2 is LQKENI. V was pared by 6 bases and J by 1 base, with 6 bases between. CDR3 region: CASSLPNTEAFF. CDR3 sequence (DNA): TGTGCCAGCTCTCTTCCGAACACTGAAGCTTTCTTT.

This chain uses TRBV28 with TRBJ2-3; D gene ambiguous. CDR1 MDHEN and CDR2 SYDVKM come from the germline V gene. This CDR3 has 13 amino acids. V lost 3 bases and J lost 0, with 4 bases in between. This CDR3 is CASSFPSTDTQYF. CDR3 DNA sequence: TGTGCCAGCAGTTTTCCTAGCACAGATACGCAGTATTTT.

The CDR3 spells CASSLRDTRSDNTDTQYF. The CDR3 DNA reads TGTGCCAGCAGCTTACGGGACACCCGTTCGGATAACACAGATACGCAGTATTTT. This chain uses TRBV7-2 with TRBJ2-3; tentatively, D is TRBD1 (6 bases). In germline, CDR1 is SGHTA, CDR2 FQGNSA. Trimming shortened V by 2 bases and J by 2 bases, and 20 bases separated the two germline ends. CDR3 size: 18 residues.

The J gene is TRBJ2-2, the V gene TRBV9, with D uncertain. V lost 0 bases, J lost 3 bases, and 9 bases lay in between. This CDR3 has 15 amino acids. The germline gives CDR1 SGDLS, CDR2 YYNGEE. CDR3 sequence (DNA): TGTGCCAGCAGCGTAGGTGTCCGGGACACCGGGGAGCTGTTTTTT. This encodes CASSVGVRDTGELFF.

This clone was seen a single time. This chain uses TRBV30 with TRBJ1-1; a weak D match, TRBD1 (6 bases). The germline V and J ends were trimmed by 4 bases and 5 bases, with 17 bases remaining between them. Germline loops: CDR1 GTSNPN, CDR2 SVGIG (reference sequence). The CDR3 sequence is 14 residues long. The CDR3 spells CAWTYPEGGTEAFF. The CDR3 DNA follows: TGTGCCTGGACTTACCCGGAGGGGGGGACTGAAGCTTTCTTT.

The chain is built from TRBV5-1 and TRBJ2-7; D gene ambiguous. This CDR3 region has 14 residues. Germline CDR1 reads SGHRS; CDR2 reads YFSETQ. Trimming took off 0 bases at V and 2 bases at J, with 9 bases between the two ends. The CDR3 loop reads CASSLGWSTYEQYF. Here the CDR3 DNA reads TGCGCCAGCAGCTTGGGATGGAGTACCTACGAGCAGTACTTC.

The V gene is TRBV5-1, the J gene TRBJ1-1; D gene unclear. The germline V gene encodes CDR1 SGHRS and CDR2 YFSETQ. V gave up 0 bases and J gave up 0 bases, with 9 bases separating them. The CDR3 is made up of 15 amino acids. CDR3 DNA: TGCGCCAGCAGCTTGGGAACGGTCATGAACACTGAAGCTTTCTTT. Its protein is CASSLGTVMNTEAFF.

The chain recombines TRBV7-9 with TRBJ1-1; 7 positions match TRBD1. Germline assignment: CDR1 SEHNR and CDR2 FQNEAQ (reference sequence). The CDR3 runs 15 residues. V trimming: 3 bases; J trimming: 5 bases; junction bases outside the gene matches: 9. The CDR3 nucleotides are TGTGCCAGCAGCTTCCGGGACAGTAAAGGAACTGAAGCTTTCTTT. It yields the protein CASSFRDSKGTEAFF. Full variable domain (outside the CDR3, taken from reference TRBV7-9 and TRBJ1-1): DTGVSQNPRHKITKRGQNVTFRCDPISEHNRLYWYRQTLGQGPEFLTYFQNEAQLEKSRLLSDRFSAERPKGSFSTLEIQRTEQGDSAMYLCASSFRDSKGTEAFFGQGTRLTVV.

The genes are TRBV14 and TRBJ2-7; 8 positions match TRBD1. The CDR3 is 15 residues long. Trimming at V came to 4 bases and at J to 2 bases, leaving 7 bases not matched to a gene. The germline V gene has CDR1 SGHDN and CDR2 FVKESK. CDR3 bases: TGTGCCAGCAGCCTCGGACAGGGTAGCACCTACGAGCAGTACTTC. It encodes CASSLGQGSTYEQYF. Using reference TRBV14 and TRBJ2-7 for the parts outside the CDR3, the full variable domain is EAGVTQFPSHSVIEKGQTVTLRCDPISGHDNLYWYRRVMGKEIKFLLHFVKESKQDESGMPNNRFLAERTGGTYSTLKVQPAELEDSGVYFCASSLGQGSTYEQYFGPGTRLTVT.

The chain has TRBV13 and TRBJ2-5; D gene ambiguous. Per the germline V gene, CDR1 is PRHDT and CDR2 is FYEKMQ (reference sequence). This CDR3 has 15 residues. V dropped 1 base and J dropped 2 bases, with 11 bases sitting between them. Here the CDR3 DNA reads TGTGCCAGCAGCTTAGCGGTCCATTCTCAAGAGACCCAGTACTTC. Protein: CASSLAVHSQETQYF.

The chain links TRBV11-3 to TRBJ2-5; 9 positions match TRBD2. The ends lost 3 bases at V and 3 bases at J; junction bases unmatched: 2. Germline values: CDR1 SGHNT, CDR2 YENEEA. The CDR3 is 14 amino acids. CDR3 loop: CASSLTSGEETQYF. CDR3 nucleotide sequence: TGTGCCAGCAGCTTGACTAGCGGCGAAGAGACCCAGTACTTC. Full variable domain (remainder filled in from reference TRBV11-3 and TRBJ2-5): EAGVVQSPRYKIIEKKQPVAFWCNPISGHNTLYWYLQNLGQGPELLIRYENEEAVDDSQLPKDRFSAERLKGVDSTLKIQPAELGDSAVYLCASSLTSGEETQYFGPGTRLLVL.